This TCR beta chain was recovered during a study of human thymus T cells. Germline V gene data show CDR1 as SNHLY and CDR2 as FYNNEI. V trimming: 4 bases; J trimming: 6 bases; junction bases outside the gene matches: 7. The CDR3 is 14 amino acids. Assay used: immunoSEQ multiplex PCR; TCRdb lists only in-frame clones, some missing. The data hold 40,000 to 55,000 clones, with 90% to 95% observed a single time. The receptor was isolated from a boy in the first two years of life with a congenital heart defect but otherwise immunologically healthy. Sequencing was performed on blood. The chain employs TRBV2 and TRBJ1-1; 8 positions agree with TRBD1. The CDR3 coding sequence is TGTGCCAGCAGTGTGGACAGGGCAATTGCTGAAGCTTTCTTT. This encodes CASSVDRAIAEAFF. The full variable domain, rest sourced from reference TRBV2 and TRBJ1-1, is EPEVTQTPSHQVTQMGQEVILRCVPISNHLYFYWYRQILGQKVEFLVSFYNNEISEKSEIFDDQFSVERPDGSNFTLKIRSTKLEDSAMYFCASSVDRAIAEAFFGQGTRLTVV.